This is a list of T cell receptor beta chains from one sample in a study of shared clonotypes between healthy human individuals. Data came from immunoSEQ multiplex PCR; TCRdb stores just in-frame clones and leaves some out. The sample shows roughly 850,000 clones, approximately 97% of them seen only once. What was sequenced was naive CD8+ T cells sorted from blood. These receptors all come from a man younger than 45 in good health. CDR3s include the opening cysteine and the closing phenylalanine or tryptophan. A D gene is named only where the DNA matches it firmly. Expanded clones are given a class, and other clones once, few, many or no size at all.

CASSEPGLSFSEQYF TGTGCCAGCAGTGAACCCGGACTTTCCTTCTCCGAGCAGTACTTC . TRBJ2-7 15 . TRBV2
CASSVGTDNQPQHF TGTGCCAGCAGCGTAGGGACAGACAATCAGCCCCAGCATTTT . TRBJ1-5 14 . TRBV9
CASLDYFINEQFF TGTGCCAGCCTGGACTACTTTATCAATGAGCAGTTCTTC . TRBJ2-1 13 . TRBV27
CSGGNAEAFF TGCAGCGGGGGAAACGCTGAAGCTTTCTTT . TRBJ1-1 10 . TRBV29-1
CASSLVQDNEQFF TGCGCCAGCAGCTTAGTACAGGACAATGAGCAGTTCTTC . TRBJ2-1 13 . TRBV5-1
CASSALTMASGDNEQFF TGTGCCAGCAGTGCCCTTACTATGGCTAGCGGCGACAATGAGCAGTTCTTC TRBD2 TRBJ2-1 17 . TRBV6-1
CASRVAGGPDTQYF TGTGCCAGCAGAGTAGCGGGAGGGCCAGATACGCAGTATTTT TRBD2 TRBJ2-3 14 once TRBV27
CASGLAGGLYNEQFF TGTGCCAGCGGCCTAGCGGGAGGGCTCTACAATGAGCAGTTCTTC TRBD2 TRBJ2-1 15 . TRBV28
CASSLAEGLAVPYEQYF TGTGCCAGCAGCTTAGCAGAGGGACTAGCGGTCCCCTACGAGCAGTACTTC TRBD2 TRBJ2-7 17 . TRBV7-6
CASSVEGLGTEAFF TGTGCCAGCAGCGTAGAGGGGCTCGGCACTGAAGCTTTCTTT . TRBJ1-1 14 . TRBV9
CASREQGFYNEQFF TGTGCCAGCAGAGAGCAGGGGTTTTACAATGAGCAGTTCTTC . TRBJ2-1 14 . TRBV7-9
CASTLGGYEQYF TGTGCCAGCACCCTTGGGGGCTACGAGCAGTACTTC . TRBJ2-7 12 few TRBV5-6
CASSIRQGMNTEAFF TGTGCCAGCAGCATTCGACAGGGGATGAACACTGAAGCTTTCTTT TRBD1 TRBJ1-1 15 . TRBV7-9
CASTRDREYGYTF TGTGCCAGCACCAGGGACAGAGAGTATGGCTACACCTTC TRBD1 TRBJ1-2 13 . TRBV28
CASSLGRLSEQYF TGTGCCAGCAGCTTGGGACGGCTGTCTGAGCAGTACTTC . TRBJ2-7 13 . TRBV11-2
CASSLGVAGVLGEQFF TGTGCCAGCAGCCTAGGGGTAGCGGGGGTCCTGGGGGAGCAGTTCTTC TRBD2 TRBJ2-1 16 . TRBV11-2
CASSLSGGQSSYEQYF TGTGCCAGCAGTTTATCCGGGGGACAGAGCTCCTACGAGCAGTACTTC . TRBJ2-7 16 . TRBV27
CASSSGTDYSYEQYF TGTGCCAGCAGCTCCGGAACGGACTACTCCTACGAGCAGTACTTC . TRBJ2-7 15 . TRBV7-6
CASSLPDRGSYNEQFF TGTGCCAGCAGCTTACCCGACAGGGGCTCCTACAATGAGCAGTTCTTC TRBD1 TRBJ2-1 16 . TRBV7-9
CASSPPYRDETQYF TGTGCCAGCTCACCACCGTACAGGGATGAGACCCAGTACTTC . TRBJ2-5 14 . TRBV18
CASREGGTEAFF TGTGCCAGCAGGGAGGGGGGTACTGAAGCTTTCTTT . TRBJ1-1 12 . TRBV6-1